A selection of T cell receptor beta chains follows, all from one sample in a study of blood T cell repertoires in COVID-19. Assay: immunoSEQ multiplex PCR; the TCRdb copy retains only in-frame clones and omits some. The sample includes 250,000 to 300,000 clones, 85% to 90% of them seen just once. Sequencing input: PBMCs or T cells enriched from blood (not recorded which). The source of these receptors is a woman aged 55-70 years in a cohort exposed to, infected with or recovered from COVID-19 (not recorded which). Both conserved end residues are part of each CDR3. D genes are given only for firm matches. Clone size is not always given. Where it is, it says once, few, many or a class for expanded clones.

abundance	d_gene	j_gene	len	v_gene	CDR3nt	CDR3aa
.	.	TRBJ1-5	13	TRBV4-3	TGCGCCAGCAGCCAAGGACTGAGACAGCCCCAGCATTTT	CASSQGLRQPQHF
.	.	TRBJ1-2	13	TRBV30	TGTGCCTGGAGTGTACTACAGACAGGTCCCCACACCTTC	CAWSVLQTGPHTF
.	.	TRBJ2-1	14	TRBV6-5	TGTGCCAGCAGTTACAGGGGCTCCTACAATGAGCAGTTCTTC	CASSYRGSYNEQFF
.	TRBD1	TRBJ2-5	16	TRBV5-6	TGTGCCAGCAGCCCGTTGATACAGGGGTTAGAAGAGACCCAGTACTTC	CASSPLIQGLEETQYF
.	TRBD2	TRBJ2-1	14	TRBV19	TGTGCCAGTACTACTAGCGGATTTTACAATGAGCAGTTCTTC	CASTTSGFYNEQFF
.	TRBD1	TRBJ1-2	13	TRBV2	TGTGCCACCACGGTGGGACAGAACTATGGCTACACCTTC	CATTVGQNYGYTF
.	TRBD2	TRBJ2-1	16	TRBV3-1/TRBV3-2	TGTGCCAGCAGCCAGGGACTAGCGGGAGTAGGCAATGAGCAGTTCTTC	CASSQGLAGVGNEQFF
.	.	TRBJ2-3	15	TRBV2	TGTGCCAGCAGTGATTTGCGGGATACGAGAGATACGCAGTATTTT	CASSDLRDTRDTQYF
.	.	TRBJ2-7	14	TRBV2	TGTGCCAGCACTGGACAGTTAGGCTCCTACGAGCAGTACTTC	CASTGQLGSYEQYF
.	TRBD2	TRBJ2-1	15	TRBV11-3	TGTGCCAGCAGCCCCTCCTCGGGAACGGGGGGTGAGCAGTTCTTC	CASSPSSGTGGEQFF
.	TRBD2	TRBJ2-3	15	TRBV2	TGTGCCAGCCGCGATTCCGGGACTAGAGCAGATACGCAGTATTTT	CASRDSGTRADTQYF
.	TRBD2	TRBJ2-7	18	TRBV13	TGTGCCAGCAGCTTGCCGGTTAGCGGGAGGCTCAGCGCCTACGAGCAGTACTTC	CASSLPVSGRLSAYEQYF
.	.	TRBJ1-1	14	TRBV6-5	TGTGCCAGCAGTTACAGAGAGAAGAACACTGAAGCTTTCTTT	CASSYREKNTEAFF
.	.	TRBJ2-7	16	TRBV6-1	TGTGCCAGCAGTGCCTCATCGGGACTTCGAGCCTACGAGCAGTACTTC	CASSASSGLRAYEQYF
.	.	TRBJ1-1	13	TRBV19	TGTGCCAGTAGTGCCTTCCCGACGGAGGAAGCTTTCTTT	CASSAFPTEEAFF
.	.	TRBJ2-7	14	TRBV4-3	TGCGCCAGCAGCCAAGACACAGGGAGCTACGAGCAGTACTTC	CASSQDTGSYEQYF
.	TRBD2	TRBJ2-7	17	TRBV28	TGTGCCAGCCGGCCGAGAGGGCTAGCGGGAGGGCCCTACGAGCAGTACTTC	CASRPRGLAGGPYEQYF
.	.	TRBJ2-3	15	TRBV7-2	TGTGCCAGCAGCCCGCGGACAGGAGGGGCAGATACGCAGTATTTT	CASSPRTGGADTQYF
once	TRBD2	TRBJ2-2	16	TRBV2	TGTGCCAGCAGTGAACACGCTAGCGGGGACACCGGGGAGCTGTTTTTT	CASSEHASGDTGELFF
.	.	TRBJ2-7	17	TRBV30	TGTGCCTGGAGTGTACTCCCCGACTATCTAGGTTCCTACGAGCAGTACTTC	CAWSVLPDYLGSYEQYF
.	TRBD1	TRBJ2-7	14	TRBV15	TGTGCCACCAGCAGAGAGGACAGGGCCTACGAGCAGTACTTC	CATSREDRAYEQYF
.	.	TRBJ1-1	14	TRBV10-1	TGCGCCAGCAGTCAGAACAGTTTGAACACTGAAGCTTTCTTT	CASSQNSLNTEAFF